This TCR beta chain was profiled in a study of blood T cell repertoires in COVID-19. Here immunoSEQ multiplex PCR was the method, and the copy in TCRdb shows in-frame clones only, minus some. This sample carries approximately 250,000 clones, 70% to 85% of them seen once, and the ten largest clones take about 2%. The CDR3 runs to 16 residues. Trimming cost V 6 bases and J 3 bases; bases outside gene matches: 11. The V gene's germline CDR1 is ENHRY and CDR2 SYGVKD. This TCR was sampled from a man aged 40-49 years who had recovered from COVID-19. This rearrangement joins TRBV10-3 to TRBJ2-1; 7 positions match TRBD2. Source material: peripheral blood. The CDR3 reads CAISRYGTGGYNEQFF. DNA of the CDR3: TGTGCCATCAGCCGCTATGGGACGGGGGGCTACAATGAGCAGTTCTTC.